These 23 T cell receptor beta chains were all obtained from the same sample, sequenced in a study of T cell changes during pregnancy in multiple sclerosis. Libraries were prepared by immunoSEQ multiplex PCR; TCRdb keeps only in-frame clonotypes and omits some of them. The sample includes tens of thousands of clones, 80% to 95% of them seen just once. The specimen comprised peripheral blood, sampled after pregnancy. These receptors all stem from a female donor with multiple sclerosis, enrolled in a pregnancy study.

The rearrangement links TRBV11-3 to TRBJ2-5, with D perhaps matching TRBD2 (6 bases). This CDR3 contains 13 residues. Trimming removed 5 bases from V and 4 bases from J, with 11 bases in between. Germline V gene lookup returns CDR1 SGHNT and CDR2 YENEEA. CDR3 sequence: CASSELGGETQYF. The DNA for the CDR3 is TGTGCCAGCAGCGAGTTGGGGGGAGAGACCCAGTACTTC. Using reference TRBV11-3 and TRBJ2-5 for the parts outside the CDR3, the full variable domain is EAGVVQSPRYKIIEKKQPVAFWCNPISGHNTLYWYLQNLGQGPELLIRYENEEAVDDSQLPKDRFSAERLKGVDSTLKIQPAELGDSAVYLCASSELGGETQYFGPGTRLLVL.

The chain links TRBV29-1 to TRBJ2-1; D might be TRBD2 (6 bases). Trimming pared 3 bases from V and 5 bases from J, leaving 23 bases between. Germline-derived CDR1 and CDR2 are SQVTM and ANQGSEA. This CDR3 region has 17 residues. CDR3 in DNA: TGCAGCGTTGATCCGGTCCTTCGGGGACTCCATGACAATGAGCAGTTCTTC. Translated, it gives CSVDPVLRGLHDNEQFF.

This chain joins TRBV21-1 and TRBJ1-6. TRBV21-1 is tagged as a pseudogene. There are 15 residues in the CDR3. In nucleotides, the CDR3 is TGTGCCAGCAGCAAAGAAGGGGGGGTAAATTCACCCCTCCACTTT. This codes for CASSKEGGVNSPLHF.

The CDR3 sequence is CASSQDLGREETQYF. The DNA for the CDR3 is TGCGCCAGCAGCCAAGATCTCGGCAGGGAAGAGACCCAGTACTTC. The chain carries TRBV4-3 and TRBJ2-5, with D perhaps matching TRBD1 (5 bases). The CDR3 has 15 residues. The V end lost 0 bases, the J end lost 3 bases, and 11 bases lay between the germline ends. Germline lookup yields CDR1 LGHNA and CDR2 YSLEER.

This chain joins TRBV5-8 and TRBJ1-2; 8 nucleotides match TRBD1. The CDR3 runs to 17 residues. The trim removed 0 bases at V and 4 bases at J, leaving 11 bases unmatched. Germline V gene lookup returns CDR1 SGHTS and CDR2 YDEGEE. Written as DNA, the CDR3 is TGTGCCAGCAGCTTGGGACCGGGACAGGATTTTGTCTATGGCTACACCTTC. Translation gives CASSLGPGQDFVYGYTF.

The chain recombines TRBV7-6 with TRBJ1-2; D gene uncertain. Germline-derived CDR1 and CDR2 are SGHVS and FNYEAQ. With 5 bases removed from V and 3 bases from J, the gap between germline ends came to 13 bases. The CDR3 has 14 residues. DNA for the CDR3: TGTGCCAGCAGCCCCAGCGGGGTCGACTATGGCTACACCTTC. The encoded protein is CASSPSGVDYGYTF.

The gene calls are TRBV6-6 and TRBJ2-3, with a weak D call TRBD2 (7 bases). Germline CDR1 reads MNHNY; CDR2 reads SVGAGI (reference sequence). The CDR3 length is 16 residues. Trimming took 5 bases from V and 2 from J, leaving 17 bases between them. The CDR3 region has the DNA TGTGCCAGCAGTAATCCGGGCGGGGGACACACAGATACGCAGTATTTT. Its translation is CASSNPGGGHTDTQYF.

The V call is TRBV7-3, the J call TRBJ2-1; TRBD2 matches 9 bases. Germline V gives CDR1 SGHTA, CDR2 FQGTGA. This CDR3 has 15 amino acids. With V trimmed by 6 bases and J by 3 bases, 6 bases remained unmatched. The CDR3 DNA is TGTGCCAGCAGTCGGATAGCGGGGGACTACAATGAGCAGTTCTTC. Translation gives CASSRIAGDYNEQFF.

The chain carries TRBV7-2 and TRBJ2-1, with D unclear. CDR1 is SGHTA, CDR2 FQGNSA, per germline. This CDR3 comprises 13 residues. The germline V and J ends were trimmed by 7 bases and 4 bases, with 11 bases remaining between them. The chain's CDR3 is CASTDDKYNEQFF. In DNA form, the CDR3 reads TGTGCCAGCACCGATGACAAGTACAATGAGCAGTTCTTC.

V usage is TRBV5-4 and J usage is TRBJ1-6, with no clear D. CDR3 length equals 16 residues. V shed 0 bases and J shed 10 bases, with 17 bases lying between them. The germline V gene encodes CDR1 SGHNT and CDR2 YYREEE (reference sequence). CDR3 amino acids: CASSLDRPGRMSPLHF. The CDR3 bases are TGTGCCAGCAGCTTGGATCGGCCGGGTCGAATGTCACCCCTCCACTTT.

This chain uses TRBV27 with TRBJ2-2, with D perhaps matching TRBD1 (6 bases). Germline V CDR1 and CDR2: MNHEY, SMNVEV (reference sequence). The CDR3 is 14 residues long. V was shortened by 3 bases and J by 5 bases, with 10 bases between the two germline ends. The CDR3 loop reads CASSFLGGTGELFF. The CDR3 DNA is TGTGCCAGCAGTTTCCTAGGGGGTACCGGGGAGCTGTTTTTT.

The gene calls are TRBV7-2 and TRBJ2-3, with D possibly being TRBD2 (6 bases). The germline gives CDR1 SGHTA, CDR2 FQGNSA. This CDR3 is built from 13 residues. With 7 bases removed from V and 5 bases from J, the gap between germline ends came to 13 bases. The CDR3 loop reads CASTNPGVDTQYF. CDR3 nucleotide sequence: TGTGCCAGCACTAACCCGGGAGTAGATACGCAGTATTTT.

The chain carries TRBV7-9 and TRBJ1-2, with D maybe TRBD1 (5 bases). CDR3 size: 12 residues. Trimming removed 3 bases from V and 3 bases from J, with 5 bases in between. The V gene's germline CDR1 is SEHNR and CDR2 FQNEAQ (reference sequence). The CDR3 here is CASSLGHYGYTF. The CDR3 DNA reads TGTGCCAGCAGCTTGGGGCACTATGGCTACACCTTC.

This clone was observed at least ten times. The CDR3 DNA reads TGTGCCAGCAGCTTAGAGACAGGATACTCGGATGGCTACACCTTC. This codes for CASSLETGYSDGYTF. J is TRBJ1-2 and V is TRBV7-2; TRBD1 is a possible D gene (6 bases). V was trimmed by 1 base and J by 6 bases, leaving 15 bases between them. CDR3 length: 15 amino acids. Per the germline V gene, CDR1 is SGHTA and CDR2 is FQGNSA. Supplemented by reference TRBV7-2 and TRBJ1-2, the full variable domain reads GAGVSQSPSNKVTEKGKDVELRCDPISGHTALYWYRQSLGQGLEFLIYFQGNSAPDKSGLPSDRFSAERTGGSVSTLTIQRTQQEDSAVYLCASSLETGYSDGYTFGSGTRLTVV.

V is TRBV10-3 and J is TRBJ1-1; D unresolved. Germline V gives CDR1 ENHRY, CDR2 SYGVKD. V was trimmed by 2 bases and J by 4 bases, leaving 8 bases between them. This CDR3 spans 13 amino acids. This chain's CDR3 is CAISEGRGTEAFF. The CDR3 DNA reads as TGTGCCATCAGTGAGGGCCGGGGCACTGAAGCTTTCTTT.

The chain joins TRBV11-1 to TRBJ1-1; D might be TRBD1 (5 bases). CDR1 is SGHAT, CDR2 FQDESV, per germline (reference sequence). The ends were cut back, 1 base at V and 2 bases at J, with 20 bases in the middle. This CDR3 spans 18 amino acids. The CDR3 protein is CASSLEVDRTSRNTEAFF. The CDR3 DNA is TGTGCCAGCAGCTTAGAGGTTGACAGAACGTCTAGAAACACTGAAGCTTTCTTT.

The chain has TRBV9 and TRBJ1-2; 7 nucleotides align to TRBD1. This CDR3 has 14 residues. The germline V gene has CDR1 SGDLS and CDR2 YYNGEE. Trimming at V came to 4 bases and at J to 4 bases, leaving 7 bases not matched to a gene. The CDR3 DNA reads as TGTGCCAGCAGCTTGTCCAGGGGGAGCTATGGCTACACCTTC. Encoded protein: CASSLSRGSYGYTF. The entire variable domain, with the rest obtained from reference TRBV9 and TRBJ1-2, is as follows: DSGVTQTPKHLITATGQRVTLRCSPRSGDLSVYWYQQSLDQGLQFLIQYYNGEERAKGNILERFSAQQFPDLHSELNLSSLELGDSALYFCASSLSRGSYGYTFGSGTRLTVV.

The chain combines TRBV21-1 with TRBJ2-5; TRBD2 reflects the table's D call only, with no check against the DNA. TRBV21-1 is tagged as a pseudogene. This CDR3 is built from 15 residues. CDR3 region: CASSKYQDFQETQYF. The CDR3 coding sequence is TGTGCCAGCAGCAAATACCAGGACTTCCAAGAGACCCAGTACTTC.

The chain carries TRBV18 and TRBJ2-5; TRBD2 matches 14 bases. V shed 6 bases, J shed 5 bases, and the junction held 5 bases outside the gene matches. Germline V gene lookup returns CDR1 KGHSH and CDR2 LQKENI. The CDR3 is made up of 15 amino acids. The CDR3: CASSGTSGGRETQYF. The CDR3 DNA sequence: TGTGCCAGCTCCGGGACTAGCGGGGGACGCGAGACCCAGTACTTC. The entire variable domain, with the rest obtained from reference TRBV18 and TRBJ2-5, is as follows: NAGVMQNPRHLVRRRGQEARLRCSPMKGHSHVYWYRQLPEEGLKFMVYLQKENIIDESGMPKERFSAEFPKEGPSILRIQQVVRGDSAAYFCASSGTSGGRETQYFGPGTRLLVL.

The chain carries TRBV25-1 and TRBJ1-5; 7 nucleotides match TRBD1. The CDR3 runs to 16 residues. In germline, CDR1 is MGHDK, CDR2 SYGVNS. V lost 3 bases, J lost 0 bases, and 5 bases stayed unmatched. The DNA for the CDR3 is TGTGCCAGCAGTGATTCCGGGACAGATAGCAATCAGCCCCAGCATTTT. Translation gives CASSDSGTDSNQPQHF.

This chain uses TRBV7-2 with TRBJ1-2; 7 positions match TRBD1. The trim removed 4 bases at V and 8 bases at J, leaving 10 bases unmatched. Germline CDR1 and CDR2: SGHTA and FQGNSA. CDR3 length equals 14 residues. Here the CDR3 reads CASSSTKGAWGYTF. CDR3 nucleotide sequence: TGTGCCAGCAGCTCTACCAAGGGGGCCTGGGGCTACACCTTC. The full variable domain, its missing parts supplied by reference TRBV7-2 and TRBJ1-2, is GAGVSQSPSNKVTEKGKDVELRCDPISGHTALYWYRQSLGQGLEFLIYFQGNSAPDKSGLPSDRFSAERTGGSVSTLTIQRTQQEDSAVYLCASSSTKGAWGYTFGSGTRLTVV.

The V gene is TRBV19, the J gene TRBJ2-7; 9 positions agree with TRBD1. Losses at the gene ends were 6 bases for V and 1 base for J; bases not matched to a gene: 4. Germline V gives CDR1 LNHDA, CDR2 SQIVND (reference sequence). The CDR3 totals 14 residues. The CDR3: CASRWDRESYEQYF. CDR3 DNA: TGTGCCAGTAGATGGGACAGGGAATCCTACGAGCAGTACTTC. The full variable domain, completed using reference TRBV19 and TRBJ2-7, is DGGITQSPKYLFRKEGQNVTLSCEQNLNHDAMYWYRQDPGQGLRLIYYSQIVNDFQKGDIAEGYSVSREKKESFPLTVTSAQKNPTAFYLCASRWDRESYEQYFGPGTRLTVT.

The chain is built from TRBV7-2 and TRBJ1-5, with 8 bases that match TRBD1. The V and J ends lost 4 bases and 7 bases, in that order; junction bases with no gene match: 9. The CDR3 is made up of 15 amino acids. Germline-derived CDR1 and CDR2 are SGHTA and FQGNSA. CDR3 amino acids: CASSSGRGRSQPQHF. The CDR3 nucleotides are TGTGCCAGCAGCTCCGGCAGGGGGCGGTCACAGCCCCAGCATTTT.